These 27 T cell receptor beta chains share one sample of origin, sequenced in a study of blood T cell repertoires in COVID-19. Data came from immunoSEQ multiplex PCR; TCRdb stores just in-frame clones and leaves some out. The data contain some 95,000 clones, 70% to 85% of them singletons. Sequenced input: peripheral blood. These receptors were taken from a man in his sixties or seventies with acute or convalescent COVID-19.

The V call is TRBV5-1, the J call TRBJ1-1; D gene unclear. The V and J ends lost 5 bases and 2 bases respectively, with 10 bases between them. Germline V CDR1 and CDR2: SGHRS, YFSETQ. This CDR3 contains 13 residues. The CDR3 sequence is CASSTTPNTEAFF. CDR3 nucleotide sequence: TGCGCCAGCAGTACGACACCAAACACTGAAGCTTTCTTT.

The genes are TRBV4-1 and TRBJ2-3; TRBD2 might be the D (5 bases). The germline V and J ends were trimmed by 5 bases and 7 bases, with 31 bases remaining between them. This CDR3 contains 19 residues. Germline V gene lookup returns CDR1 MGHRA and CDR2 YSYEKL. The DNA for the CDR3 is TGCGCCAGCAGCTACAGTGCGGACTGGGGAATGACGGATCCATATACGCAGTATTTT. It encodes CASSYSADWGMTDPYTQYF.

The rearrangement uses TRBV10-3 and TRBJ1-1; 7 nucleotides match TRBD1. The CDR3 is 12 amino acids. Germline CDR1 and CDR2: ENHRY and SYGVKD. J lost 4 bases, V lost 4 bases, and 0 bases had no gene match. DNA of the CDR3: TGTGCCATCAGTGCAGGGGGCACTGAAGCTTTCTTT. Translated: CAISAGGTEAFF.

This chain uses TRBV21-1 with TRBJ1-1; TRBD1 was called by the table and not checked on the DNA. TRBV21-1 is listed as a pseudogene. CDR3 size: 16 residues. The CDR3 region has the DNA TGTGCCAGCAGAATTGGTATAGACACAATTCGCACTGAAGCTTTCTTT. Its protein product is CASRIGIDTIRTEAFF.

The DNA of the CDR3 is TGTGCCAGCAGCTTGGGAGGGGGACCCCCCCAAGAGACCCAGTACTTC. It encodes CASSLGGGPPQETQYF. The chain carries TRBV7-2 and TRBJ2-5; possible D gene TRBD2, 7 bases. CDR1 is SGHTA and CDR2 is FQGNSA in the germline V gene. The CDR3 covers 16 residues. V was pared by 3 bases and J by 1 base, with 15 bases between. Drawing the rest from reference TRBV7-2 and TRBJ2-5, the complete variable domain is GAGVSQSPSNKVTEKGKDVELRCDPISGHTALYWYRQSLGQGLEFLIYFQGNSAPDKSGLPSDRFSAERTGGSVSTLTIQRTQQEDSAVYLCASSLGGGPPQETQYFGPGTRLLVL.

The chain combines TRBV4-1 with TRBJ1-2, with a tentative D call TRBD1 (6 bases). The CDR3 covers 13 residues. The V and J ends lost 3 bases and 7 bases respectively, with 12 bases between them. Germline V gene sequence: CDR1 MGHRA, CDR2 YSYEKL. CDR3 region: CASSHQTGGGYTF. CDR3 nucleotides: TGCGCCAGCAGCCACCAGACAGGCGGTGGCTACACCTTC.

This clone showed up just once. The chain combines TRBV11-2 with TRBJ1-1; D is undetermined. The CDR3 sequence is 13 residues long. Trimming removed 3 bases from V and 10 bases from J, with 15 bases in between. Looked up from germline, CDR1 is SGHAT and CDR2 is FQNNGV. CDR3 protein: CASSFSGLTGAFF. The CDR3 bases are TGTGCCAGCAGCTTTTCAGGCCTCACCGGAGCTTTCTTT. The full variable domain, with the rest looked up from reference TRBV11-2 and TRBJ1-1, is EAGVAQSPRYKIIEKRQSVAFWCNPISGHATLYWYQQILGQGPKLLIQFQNNGVVDDSQLPKDRFSAERLKGVDSTLKIQPAKLEDSAVYLCASSFSGLTGAFFGQGTRLTVV.

The V and J genes are TRBV7-3 and TRBJ2-5; D gene unclear. Germline V CDR1 and CDR2: SGHTA, FQGTGA. Trimming stripped 1 base from V and 4 bases from J, with 7 bases between. The CDR3 is 13 residues long. CDR3 protein: CASSLNTRETQYF. CDR3 in DNA: TGTGCCAGCAGCTTAAATACTCGAGAGACCCAGTACTTC.

The rearrangement links TRBV9 to TRBJ2-3, with TRBD2 identical over 8 bases. Germline V gene data show CDR1 as SGDLS and CDR2 as YYNGEE. CDR3 length equals 14 residues. The trim removed 4 bases at V and 4 bases at J, leaving 5 bases unmatched. The CDR3 DNA reads as TGTGCCAGCAGCTCCGGGGGGGTCGCAGATACGCAGTATTTT. This codes for CASSSGGVADTQYF.

J is TRBJ2-1 and V is TRBV24-1, with a possible D match to TRBD1 (5 bases). V gave up 6 bases and J gave up 6 bases, with 5 bases separating them. In germline, CDR1 is KGHDR, CDR2 SFDVKD. This CDR3 is 11 amino acids long. CDR3 sequence reads: CATSRGNEQFF. Here the CDR3 DNA reads TGTGCCACCAGTAGGGGCAATGAGCAGTTCTTC.

This chain uses TRBV20-1 with TRBJ2-1, with TRBD2 matching over 8 bases. Germline V gene data show CDR1 as DFQATT and CDR2 as SNEGSKA (reference sequence). The ends lost 3 bases at V and 10 bases at J; junction bases unmatched: 14. The CDR3 has 15 amino acids. For the CDR3, the DNA is TGCAGTGCTAGTGTCTCCCGCGGGGGGAGATGGGAGCAGTTCTTC. It yields the protein CSASVSRGGRWEQFF.

This rearrangement joins TRBV9 to TRBJ2-5; 7 bases match TRBD2. The trim removed 4 bases at V and 3 bases at J, leaving 6 bases unmatched. This CDR3 spans 14 amino acids. Germline V lookup: CDR1 SGDLS, CDR2 YYNGEE. CDR3 protein: CASSQGGREETQYF. The CDR3, as DNA: TGTGCCAGCAGCCAGGGAGGGAGGGAAGAGACCCAGTACTTC.

The V call is TRBV7-3, the J call TRBJ2-3; D perhaps matches TRBD2 (6 bases). Trimming pared 4 bases from V and 6 bases from J, leaving 14 bases between. Germline V gene sequence: CDR1 SGHTA, CDR2 FQGTGA. The CDR3 spans 14 residues. DNA for the CDR3: TGTGCCAGCAGCTGGGGACTCCCGGGGGATACGCAGTATTTT. Its translation is CASSWGLPGDTQYF. Drawing the rest from reference TRBV7-3 and TRBJ2-3, the complete variable domain is GAGVSQTPSNKVTEKGKYVELRCDPISGHTALYWYRQSLGQGPEFLIYFQGTGAADDSGLPNDRFFAVRPEGSVSTLKIQRTERGDSAVYLCASSWGLPGDTQYFGPGTRLTVL.

V is TRBV7-6 and J is TRBJ2-2; 8 bases map to TRBD2. This CDR3 has 17 residues. Germline loops: CDR1 SGHVS, CDR2 FNYEAQ. Trimming removed 5 bases from V and 7 bases from J; junction bases left unmatched: 15. The chain's CDR3 is CASSPLGGGRSYGELFF. CDR3 in DNA: TGTGCCAGCAGCCCCCTTGGTGGCGGGAGGTCGTACGGGGAGCTGTTTTTT. The full variable domain, in which reference TRBV7-6 and TRBJ2-2 provide the parts outside the CDR3, is GAGVSQSPRYKVTKRGQDVALRCDPISGHVSLYWYRQALGQGPEFLTYFNYEAQQDKSGLPNDRFSAERPEGSISTLTIQRTEQRDSAMYRCASSPLGGGRSYGELFFGEGSRLTVL.

The genes are TRBV6-4 and TRBJ2-2, with D perhaps TRBD1 (5 bases). Per the germline V gene, CDR1 is MRHNA and CDR2 is SNTAGT. The ends were cut back, 5 bases at V and 6 bases at J, with 13 bases in the middle. This CDR3 region has 14 residues. The CDR3: CASSLLEGAGELFF. CDR3 sequence (DNA): TGTGCCAGCAGTCTCCTCGAAGGGGCCGGGGAGCTGTTTTTT.

This clone showed up just a few times. The chain recombines TRBV7-9 with TRBJ1-1; perhaps TRBD1 as D (5 bases). Deletions cut 4 bases from V and 1 base from J, with 19 bases between. CDR3 length: 17 residues. The germline gives CDR1 SEHNR, CDR2 FQNEAQ (reference sequence). The CDR3 bases are TGTGCCAGCAGCTCCCCCCGGTCGCGACAGACGAACACTGAAGCTTTCTTT. This encodes CASSSPRSRQTNTEAFF.

This chain connects TRBV9 to TRBJ2-3; 7 bases are shared with TRBD2. The CDR3 is made up of 14 amino acids. V lost 3 bases to trimming and J lost 7 bases; unmatched junction nucleotides: 8. Germline V gives CDR1 SGDLS, CDR2 YYNGEE. The CDR3 sequence is CASSAAGTTNTQYF. Here the CDR3 DNA reads TGTGCCAGCAGCGCAGCCGGGACTACTAATACGCAGTATTTT.

This sequence joins TRBV30 and TRBJ2-4; weak D call: TRBD2 (5 bases). The CDR3 consists of 14 residues. The V gene lost 0 bases and the J gene lost 0 bases, with 6 bases spanning the gap. From germline, CDR1 is GTSNPN and CDR2 SVGIG (reference sequence). In nucleotides, the CDR3 is TGTGCCTGGAGTGTCCGGGAAGCCAAAAACATTCAGTACTTC. As protein: CAWSVREAKNIQYF.

The chain links TRBV10-3 to TRBJ2-3; 12 bases align to TRBD1. Germline CDR1 and CDR2: ENHRY and SYGVKD. The CDR3 spans 16 residues. Trimming took 11 bases from V and 2 from J; bases not matched to a gene: 11. Written as DNA, the CDR3 is TGTGCCCTGGGACAGGGGGCCACCCGTGACACAGATACGCAGTATTTT. Translated: CALGQGATRDTDTQYF.

This clone was counted a few times. The chain links TRBV5-1 to TRBJ2-2; 9 bases agree with TRBD1. V lost 0 bases to trimming and J lost 7 bases; unmatched junction nucleotides: 4. This CDR3 spans 15 amino acids. Germline CDR1 SGHRS, CDR2 YFSETQ. In nucleotides, the CDR3 is TGCGCCAGCAGCTTGGCACAGGGGGCGAACGGGGAGCTGTTTTTT. Protein: CASSLAQGANGELFF.

The chain combines TRBV10-3 with TRBJ1-6; TRBD1 is a possible D gene (6 bases). V gave up 5 bases and J gave up 0 bases, with 11 bases separating them. CDR1 is ENHRY, CDR2 SYGVKD, per germline. This CDR3 spans 16 amino acids. CDR3 in DNA: TGTGCCATCAGTAAGGACAGTAGCTCCTATAATTCACCCCTCCACTTT. It specifies CAISKDSSSYNSPLHF.

This clone has just a few counts. The V gene is TRBV9, the J gene TRBJ2-2; 7 bases fit TRBD1. The CDR3 extends over 14 amino acids. Per the germline V gene, CDR1 is SGDLS and CDR2 is YYNGEE. The trim removed 2 bases at V and 3 bases at J, leaving 1 base unmatched. CDR3 residues: CASSVDRDTGELFF. The CDR3 nucleotides read TGTGCCAGCAGCGTCGACAGGGACACCGGGGAGCTGTTTTTT.

The chain carries TRBV19 and TRBJ1-1, with 8 bases lining up with TRBD1. This CDR3 region has 15 residues. V trimming: 0 bases; J trimming: 5 bases; junction bases outside the gene matches: 5. Germline CDR1 LNHDA, CDR2 SQIVND (reference sequence). The DNA of the CDR3 is TGTGCCAGTAGTATAGACAGGGGGCGGAAAACTGAAGCTTTCTTT. Residues: CASSIDRGRKTEAFF.

The chain joins TRBV7-8 to TRBJ1-2, with 9 nucleotides matching TRBD1. Per the germline V gene, CDR1 is SGHVS and CDR2 is FQNEAQ. This CDR3 is 14 amino acids long. V shed 5 bases, J shed 4 bases, and the junction held 5 bases outside the gene matches. This CDR3 is CASSGGQGFYGYTF. DNA for the CDR3: TGTGCCAGCAGCGGGGGACAGGGATTCTATGGCTACACCTTC.

The chain has TRBV6-5 and TRBJ1-3, with no clear D. In germline, CDR1 is MNHEY, CDR2 SVGAGI. This CDR3 has 13 residues. V lost 6 bases and J 0 bases, leaving 6 bases between the germline ends. CDR3 nucleotides: TGTGCCAGCAGAGTGAGCTCTGGAAACACCATATATTTT. Encoded protein: CASRVSSGNTIYF.

V is TRBV18 and J is TRBJ1-3; 8 bases agree with TRBD1. Germline V lookup: CDR1 KGHSH, CDR2 LQKENI. The junction had 2 bases not matched to a gene; V was cut back by 2 bases and J by 2 bases. This CDR3 region has 15 residues. The CDR3 loop reads CASSPETGAGNTIYF. The CDR3 bases are TGTGCCAGCTCACCAGAGACAGGGGCTGGAAACACCATATATTTT. The full variable domain, its missing parts supplied by reference TRBV18 and TRBJ1-3, is NAGVMQNPRHLVRRRGQEARLRCSPMKGHSHVYWYRQLPEEGLKFMVYLQKENIIDESGMPKERFSAEFPKEGPSILRIQQVVRGDSAAYFCASSPETGAGNTIYFGEGSWLTVV.

The chain carries TRBV27 and TRBJ2-1; 11 bases map to TRBD2. The CDR3 covers 16 residues. The V gene end was trimmed by 1 base and the J gene end by 7 bases; junction bases not matched to a gene: 6. The germline CDR1 and CDR2 sequences are MNHEY and SMNVEV (reference sequence). The CDR3 is CASSLFGTSGKNEQFF. The CDR3 nucleotides are TGTGCCAGCAGTTTATTCGGGACTAGCGGCAAAAATGAGCAGTTCTTC.